Below, 2 T cell receptor beta chains from the same sample are listed, as sequenced in a study of cytomegalovirus exposure and HLA in healthy donors. Primers for the PCR totalled 60 Vbeta and 13 Jbeta. This table comes from immunoSEQ multiplex PCR, and its TCRdb copy is limited to in-frame clones, with some not included. The sample consists of roughly 150,000 clones, roughly 85% of them appearing once. Specimen: PBMCs. The source is a man aged 25-45 years in good health and CMV-seronegative.

The V gene is TRBV19, the J gene TRBJ2-4; D unresolved. The CDR3 length is 14 residues. Per the germline V gene, CDR1 is LNHDA and CDR2 is SQIVND (reference sequence). The germline V and J ends were trimmed by 9 bases and 1 base, with 13 bases remaining between them. The CDR3: CASNPGPAKNIQYF. The CDR3 DNA reads TGTGCCAGCAATCCGGGTCCGGCCAAAAACATTCAGTACTTC.

The chain couples TRBV7-2 to TRBJ1-5; D uncertain. V lost 1 base, J lost 1 base, and 11 bases lay in between. CDR1 is SGHTA, CDR2 FQGNSA, per germline. CDR3 length: 16 amino acids. The CDR3 nucleotides read TGTGCCAGCAGCTTAGATAGGCACAGAAGCAATCAGCCCCAGCATTTT. This codes for CASSLDRHRSNQPQHF.